The rows below give T cell receptor beta chains drawn from one sample of a study of vaccination effects on CD4 cells after COVID-19. TCRdb's table, derived via immunoSEQ multiplex PCR, lists solely in-frame clones and lacks some. Of about 25,000 clones in the sample, 73% were seen once. These TCRs are of unknown antigen specificity. This specimen was CD4+ T cells from PBMCs cultured without peptide, taken before COVID-19 vaccination. The receptors originated from a human donor who received a COVID-19 vaccine. Both conserved end residues are part of each CDR3. D genes are given only for firm matches. Expanded clones get a size class; other rows say once, few or many, or leave the size out.

d_gene: -
abundance: -
v_gene: TRBV2
j_gene: TRBJ2-3
len: 13
CDR3nt: TGTGCCAGCAGCGGGATTAGCACAGATACGCAGTATTTT
CDR3aa: CASSGISTDTQYF

d_gene: -
abundance: -
v_gene: TRBV11-2
j_gene: TRBJ2-1
len: 15
CDR3nt: TGTGCCAGCAGCGTAGAACCAAATAAGTACAATGAGCAGTTCTTC
CDR3aa: CASSVEPNKYNEQFF

d_gene: -
abundance: few
v_gene: TRBV4-1
j_gene: TRBJ1-1
len: 19
CDR3nt: TGCGCCAGCAGCCAAGATGATTGGGATAGCGGGGCGGTCAACACTGAAGCTTTCTTT
CDR3aa: CASSQDDWDSGAVNTEAFF

d_gene: TRBD2
abundance: -
v_gene: TRBV5-1
j_gene: TRBJ2-1
len: 15
CDR3nt: TGCGCCAGCAGCCCCGGGACTAGCAACTACAATGAGCAGTTCTTC
CDR3aa: CASSPGTSNYNEQFF

d_gene: -
abundance: -
v_gene: TRBV4-1
j_gene: TRBJ2-4
len: 17
CDR3nt: TGCGCCAGCAGCCAATTACAGCTTGTCATAGCCAAAAACATTCAGTACTTC
CDR3aa: CASSQLQLVIAKNIQYF

d_gene: -
abundance: few
v_gene: TRBV6-5
j_gene: TRBJ1-2
len: 10
CDR3nt: TGTGCCAGCATAGGGTATGGCTACACCTTC
CDR3aa: CASIGYGYTF

d_gene: -
abundance: -
v_gene: TRBV27
j_gene: TRBJ1-5
len: 13
CDR3nt: TGTGCCAGCAGTTTAAGGACAGATCAGCCCCAGCATTTT
CDR3aa: CASSLRTDQPQHF

d_gene: TRBD1
abundance: few
v_gene: TRBV9
j_gene: TRBJ1-6
len: 15
CDR3nt: TGTGCCAGCAGCGGCAGGGACAGGGATAATTCACCCCTCCACTTT
CDR3aa: CASSGRDRDNSPLHF

d_gene: -
abundance: -
v_gene: TRBV6-5
j_gene: TRBJ1-2
len: 13
CDR3nt: TGTGCCAGCAGTTACGGGACTAACTATGGCTACACCTTC
CDR3aa: CASSYGTNYGYTF

d_gene: -
abundance: -
v_gene: TRBV7-8
j_gene: TRBJ2-7
len: 14
CDR3nt: TGTGCCAGCAGCTTAGTGAGGGGCGGAGGCGAGCAGTACTTC
CDR3aa: CASSLVRGGGEQYF

d_gene: TRBD2
abundance: -
v_gene: TRBV28
j_gene: TRBJ2-3
len: 15
CDR3nt: TGTGCCAGCAGTTTGCCTCTAGCGGGCACAGATACGCAGTATTTT
CDR3aa: CASSLPLAGTDTQYF

d_gene: -
abundance: -
v_gene: TRBV7-2
j_gene: TRBJ1-4
len: 15
CDR3nt: TGTGCCAGCAGCTTAGTGTTTGACGGGACTGAAAAACTGTTTTTT
CDR3aa: CASSLVFDGTEKLFF

d_gene: -
abundance: -
v_gene: TRBV6-5
j_gene: TRBJ2-7
len: 15
CDR3nt: TGTGCCAGCAGGCAAACGGTATTCTCATTGTACGAGCAGTACTTC
CDR3aa: CASRQTVFSLYEQYF

d_gene: -
abundance: -
v_gene: TRBV28
j_gene: TRBJ1-4
len: 15
CDR3nt: TGTGCCAGCAGTTTAGGCGGGACGACTAATGAAAAACTGTTTTTT
CDR3aa: CASSLGGTTNEKLFF

d_gene: TRBD1
abundance: few
v_gene: TRBV7-9
j_gene: TRBJ1-6
len: 13
CDR3nt: TGTGCCAGCCAGACAGGGATTTATTCACCCCTCCACTTT
CDR3aa: CASQTGIYSPLHF

d_gene: TRBD1
abundance: -
v_gene: TRBV6-5
j_gene: TRBJ2-7
len: 13
CDR3nt: TGTGCCAGCAGGCGGACAGGGTCCTACGAGCAGTACTTC
CDR3aa: CASRRTGSYEQYF

d_gene: -
abundance: -
v_gene: TRBV6-5
j_gene: TRBJ1-6
len: 15
CDR3nt: TGTGCCAGCACTCTTAGGAGGGGGAGTAATTCACCCCTCCACTTT
CDR3aa: CASTLRRGSNSPLHF

d_gene: -
abundance: -
v_gene: TRBV10-3
j_gene: TRBJ1-1
len: 12
CDR3nt: TGTGCCATCAGTGAGTCGCCTGCGACATTATTCTTT
CDR3aa: CAISESPATLFF

d_gene: -
abundance: -
v_gene: TRBV10-3
j_gene: TRBJ2-7
len: 13
CDR3nt: TGTGCCATCAGTGAGTCGCCGGGGCGGGAGCAGTACTTC
CDR3aa: CAISESPGREQYF

d_gene: TRBD1
abundance: -
v_gene: TRBV28
j_gene: TRBJ2-1
len: 16
CDR3nt: TGTGCCAGCAGTTTATTACGGACAGGGGGTTACAATGAGCAGTTCTTC
CDR3aa: CASSLLRTGGYNEQFF

d_gene: -
abundance: -
v_gene: TRBV6-5
j_gene: TRBJ1-1
len: 13
CDR3nt: TGTGCCAGCAGTAGGGGACCGAACACTGAAGCTTTCTTT
CDR3aa: CASSRGPNTEAFF

d_gene: TRBD1
abundance: -
v_gene: TRBV3-1/TRBV3-2
j_gene: TRBJ1-2
len: 15
CDR3nt: TGTGCCAGCAGCCCCCGACAGGGTGTTAAGTATGGCTACACCTTC
CDR3aa: CASSPRQGVKYGYTF

d_gene: -
abundance: few
v_gene: TRBV18
j_gene: TRBJ2-7
len: 14
CDR3nt: TGTGCCAGCTCGTCGGGACAAGGGACCTACGAGCAGTACTTC
CDR3aa: CASSSGQGTYEQYF

d_gene: TRBD1
abundance: -
v_gene: TRBV28
j_gene: TRBJ2-7
len: 15
CDR3nt: TGTGCCAGCAGTTTATCTGGGACAGGGGCCTACGAGCAGTACTTC
CDR3aa: CASSLSGTGAYEQYF

d_gene: TRBD1
abundance: -
v_gene: TRBV27
j_gene: TRBJ2-1
len: 17
CDR3nt: TGTGCCAGCAGTCGCCGACCCGCGGGACAGGGCTACAATGAGCAGTTCTTC
CDR3aa: CASSRRPAGQGYNEQFF

d_gene: -
abundance: -
v_gene: TRBV10-2
j_gene: TRBJ1-6
len: 15
CDR3nt: TGCGCCAGCAGTGGGCGTATAGGGGACAATTCACCCCTCCACTTT
CDR3aa: CASSGRIGDNSPLHF

d_gene: TRBD1
abundance: few
v_gene: TRBV6-5
j_gene: TRBJ1-5
len: 14
CDR3nt: TGTGCCAGCAGTTTCGGCAGGGGGGTAGGGCCCCAGCATTTT
CDR3aa: CASSFGRGVGPQHF

d_gene: TRBD2
abundance: -
v_gene: TRBV7-2
j_gene: TRBJ2-3
len: 17
CDR3nt: TGTGCCAGCATCGGGACTAGCGGGGGCCCGGGACGGGATACGCAGTATTTT
CDR3aa: CASIGTSGGPGRDTQYF

d_gene: -
abundance: -
v_gene: TRBV2
j_gene: TRBJ1-1
len: 13
CDR3nt: TGTGCCAGCAGTGAGGCAGGGAACACTGAAGCTTTCTTT
CDR3aa: CASSEAGNTEAFF

d_gene: -
abundance: -
v_gene: TRBV6-5
j_gene: TRBJ1-6
len: 15
CDR3nt: TGTGCCAGCAGCGTTCTCCAGGGCCCGAATTCACCCCTCCACTTT
CDR3aa: CASSVLQGPNSPLHF

d_gene: -
abundance: once
v_gene: TRBV19
j_gene: TRBJ1-5
len: 16
CDR3nt: TGTGCCAGTAGTATTACCGGGGAGCGCGGCAATCAGCCCCAGCATTTT
CDR3aa: CASSITGERGNQPQHF

d_gene: -
abundance: -
v_gene: TRBV27
j_gene: TRBJ1-1
len: 12
CDR3nt: TGTGCCAGCAGTTTATCTGGGACTGAAGCTTTCTTT
CDR3aa: CASSLSGTEAFF

d_gene: TRBD2
abundance: -
v_gene: TRBV18
j_gene: TRBJ2-3
len: 16
CDR3nt: TGTGCCAGCTCACTAATTAGCGGGGCTAGCACAGATACGCAGTATTTT
CDR3aa: CASSLISGASTDTQYF

d_gene: -
abundance: few
v_gene: TRBV10-3
j_gene: TRBJ1-5
len: 14
CDR3nt: TGTGCCATCAGTGTCGGAGGGGTATATCAGCCCCAGCATTTT
CDR3aa: CAISVGGVYQPQHF

d_gene: TRBD2
abundance: -
v_gene: TRBV5-1
j_gene: TRBJ2-1
len: 15
CDR3nt: TGCGCCAGCACCCAAGCGGGAGGGTCTTACAATGAGCAGTTCTTC
CDR3aa: CASTQAGGSYNEQFF

d_gene: -
abundance: -
v_gene: TRBV5-1
j_gene: TRBJ2-7
len: 13
CDR3nt: TGCGCCAGCAGCGTGACAGGAACCTACGAGCAGTACTTC
CDR3aa: CASSVTGTYEQYF

d_gene: -
abundance: -
v_gene: TRBV2
j_gene: TRBJ2-7
len: 13
CDR3nt: TGTGCCAGCAGTGACTCTTCCCCCTACGAGCAGTACTTC
CDR3aa: CASSDSSPYEQYF